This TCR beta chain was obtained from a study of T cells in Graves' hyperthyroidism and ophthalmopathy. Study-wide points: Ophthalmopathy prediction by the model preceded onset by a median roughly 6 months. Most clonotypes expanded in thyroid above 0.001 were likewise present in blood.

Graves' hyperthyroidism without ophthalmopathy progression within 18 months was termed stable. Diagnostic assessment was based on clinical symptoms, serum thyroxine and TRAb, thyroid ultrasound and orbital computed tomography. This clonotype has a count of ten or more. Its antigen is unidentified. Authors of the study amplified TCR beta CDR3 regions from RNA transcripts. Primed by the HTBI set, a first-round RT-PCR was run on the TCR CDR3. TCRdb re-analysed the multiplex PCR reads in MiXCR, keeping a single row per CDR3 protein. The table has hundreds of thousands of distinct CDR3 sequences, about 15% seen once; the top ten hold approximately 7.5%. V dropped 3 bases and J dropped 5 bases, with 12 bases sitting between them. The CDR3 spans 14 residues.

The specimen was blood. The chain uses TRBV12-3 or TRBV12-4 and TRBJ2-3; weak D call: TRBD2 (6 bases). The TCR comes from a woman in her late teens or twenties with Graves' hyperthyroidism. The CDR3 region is CASSLASAGDTQYF. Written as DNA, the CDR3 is TGTGCCAGCAGTTTGGCTAGCGCAGGAGATACGCAGTATTTT.